The sequence of this T cell receptor (beta chain) was determined in a study of blood T cell repertoires in COVID-19. Libraries were prepared by immunoSEQ multiplex PCR; TCRdb keeps only in-frame clonotypes and omits some of them. The table records about 140,000 clones, approximately 85% of them present only once. The germline V gene has CDR1 MGHRA and CDR2 YSYEKL. V dropped 4 bases and J dropped 4; count of bases not matched to a gene: 6. This CDR3 is 17 amino acids long. Sequenced: peripheral blood. The clonotype originates from a man aged 45-60 years with acute or convalescent COVID-19. This chain joins TRBV4-1 and TRBJ2-1; 14 nucleotides line up with TRBD2. CDR3: CASSPQRTSGGYNEQFF. For the CDR3, the DNA is TGCGCCAGCAGCCCTCAACGGACTAGCGGGGGGTACAATGAGCAGTTCTTC.